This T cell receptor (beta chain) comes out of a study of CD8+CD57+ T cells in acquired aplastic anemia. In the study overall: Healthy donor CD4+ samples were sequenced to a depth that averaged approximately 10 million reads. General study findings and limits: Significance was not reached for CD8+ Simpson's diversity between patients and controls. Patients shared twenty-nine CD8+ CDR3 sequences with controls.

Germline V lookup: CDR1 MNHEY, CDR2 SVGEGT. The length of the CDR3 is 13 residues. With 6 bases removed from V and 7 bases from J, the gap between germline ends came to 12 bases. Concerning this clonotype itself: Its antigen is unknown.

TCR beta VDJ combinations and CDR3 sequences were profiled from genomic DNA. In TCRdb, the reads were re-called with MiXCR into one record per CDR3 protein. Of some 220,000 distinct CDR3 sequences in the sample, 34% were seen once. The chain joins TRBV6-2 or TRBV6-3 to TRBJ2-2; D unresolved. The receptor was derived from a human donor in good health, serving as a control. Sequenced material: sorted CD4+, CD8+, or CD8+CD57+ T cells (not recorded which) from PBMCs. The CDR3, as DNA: TGTGCCAGCAGATCAACATGGGGCGGGGAGCTGTTTTTT. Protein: CASRSTWGGELFF.